This T cell receptor beta chain was identified during a study of cytomegalovirus exposure and HLA in healthy donors. Study-wide background: Membership in the Caucasian-associated ancestry cluster was found for about 80% of 300 to 500 genotyped donors.

Findings of the study overall: The authors assumed roughly uniform sequencing depth across donors for presence/absence analyses. The availability of immune exposure information extended only to CMV serostatus. Per published reports, the classifier diagnosed cytomegalovirus status with high specificity and sensitivity.

Looked up from germline, CDR1 is MNHEY and CDR2 is SMNVEV (reference sequence). The V gene end was trimmed by 7 bases and the J gene end by 6 bases; junction bases not matched to a gene: 6. The CDR3 consists of 14 residues. This clone was picked up one time. Its cognate antigen is unknown. The study ran its PCR with 60 Vbeta and 13 Jbeta primers. Assay used: immunoSEQ multiplex PCR; TCRdb lists only in-frame clones, some missing. Among fewer than 250,000 clones listed, over 70% were seen once. This receptor was obtained from a woman aged 25 to 39 in good health and CMV-seropositive. The sample taken for sequencing was PBMCs. The chain carries TRBV27 and TRBJ2-1; 10 nucleotides align to TRBD2. CDR3 region: CASTASGRANEQFF. The CDR3, as DNA: TGTGCCAGCACTGCTAGCGGGAGAGCCAATGAGCAGTTCTTC.